This T cell receptor beta chain was obtained from a study of cytomegalovirus exposure and HLA in healthy donors. V was clipped by 9 bases and J by 0 bases; unmatched bases: 13. Looked up from germline, CDR1 is MRHNA and CDR2 is SNTAGT. The CDR3 is 18 residues long. PCR was performed using 60 Vbeta and 13 Jbeta primers. Per the original data handling: In a later analysis, the count reached about 75 million unique TCR beta chains, with about 10 million shared. Profiled with immunoSEQ multiplex PCR; TCRdb holds only in-frame clones, not every one. V and J calls and clone size are copied from that table; D and trimming were computed from the DNA. The profile covers roughly 190,000 clones, with about three quarters appearing a single time and 0.85% to 1.4% taken by the ten largest. In the case of this clone: The antigen remains undetermined.

Study observations and caveats: The only immune exposure information that was available was CMV serostatus. Productive rates of about 87% or about 30% were seen for most TCR beta V segments in an earlier analysis.

Material: PBMCs. The receptor comes from a woman aged 40 to 49 in good health and CMV-seronegative. The genes are TRBV6-4 and TRBJ2-6; TRBD2 matches at 8 bases. The CDR3 coding sequence is TGTGCCAGAATAGCGGGAAAGCCCACGGGCTCTGGGGCCAACGTCCTGACTTTC. Protein product: CARIAGKPTGSGANVLTF.